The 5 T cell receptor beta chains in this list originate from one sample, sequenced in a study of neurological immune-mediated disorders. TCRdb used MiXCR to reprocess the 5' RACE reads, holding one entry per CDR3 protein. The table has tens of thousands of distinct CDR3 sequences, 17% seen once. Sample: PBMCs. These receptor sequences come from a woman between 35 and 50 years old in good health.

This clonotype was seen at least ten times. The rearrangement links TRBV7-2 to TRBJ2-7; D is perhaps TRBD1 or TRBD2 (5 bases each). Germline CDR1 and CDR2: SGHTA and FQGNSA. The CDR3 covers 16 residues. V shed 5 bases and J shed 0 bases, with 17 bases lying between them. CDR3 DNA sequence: TGTGCCAGCAGCCGGGGAGAGGGACGGAGCTCCTACGAGCAGTACTTC. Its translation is CASSRGEGRSSYEQYF. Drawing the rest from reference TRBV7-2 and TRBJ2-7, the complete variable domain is GAGVSQSPSNKVTEKGKDVELRCDPISGHTALYWYRQSLGQGLEFLIYFQGNSAPDKSGLPSDRFSAERTGGSVSTLTIQRTQQEDSAVYLCASSRGEGRSSYEQYFGPGTRLTVT.

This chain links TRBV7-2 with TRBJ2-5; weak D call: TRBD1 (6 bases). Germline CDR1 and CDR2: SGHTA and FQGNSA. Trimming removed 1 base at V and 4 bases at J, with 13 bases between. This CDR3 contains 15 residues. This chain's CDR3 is CASSLGPTGPETQYF. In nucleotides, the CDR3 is TGTGCCAGCAGCTTAGGGCCAACAGGGCCAGAGACCCAGTACTTC.

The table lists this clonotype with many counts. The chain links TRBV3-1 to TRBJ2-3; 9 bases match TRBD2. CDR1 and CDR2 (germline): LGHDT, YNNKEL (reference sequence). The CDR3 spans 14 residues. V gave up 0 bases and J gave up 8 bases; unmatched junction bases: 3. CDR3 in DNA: TGTGCCAGCAGCCAAGATCTAGCGGGATTTACGCAGTATTTT. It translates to CASSQDLAGFTQYF.

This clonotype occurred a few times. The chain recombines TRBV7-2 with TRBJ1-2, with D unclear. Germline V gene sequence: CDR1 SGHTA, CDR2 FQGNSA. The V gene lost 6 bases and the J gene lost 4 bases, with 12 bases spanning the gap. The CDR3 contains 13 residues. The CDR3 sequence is CASRTIGGYGYTF. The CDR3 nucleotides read TGTGCCAGCAGGACAATAGGTGGCTATGGCTACACCTTC. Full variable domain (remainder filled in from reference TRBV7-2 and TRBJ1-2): GAGVSQSPSNKVTEKGKDVELRCDPISGHTALYWYRQSLGQGLEFLIYFQGNSAPDKSGLPSDRFSAERTGGSVSTLTIQRTQQEDSAVYLCASRTIGGYGYTFGSGTRLTVV.

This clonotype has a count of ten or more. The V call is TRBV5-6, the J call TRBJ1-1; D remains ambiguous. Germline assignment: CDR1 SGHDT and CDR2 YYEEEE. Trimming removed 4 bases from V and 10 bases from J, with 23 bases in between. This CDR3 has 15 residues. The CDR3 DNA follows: TGTGCCAGCAGCCGCTTAGCCCAGAGACTCTCTTTAGCTTTCTTT. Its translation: CASSRLAQRLSLAFF.